This T cell receptor (beta chain) was found in a study of OX40 agonist ivuxolimab in advanced cancers. Across the whole study: Prior anti-PD-1, anti-PD-L1 or anti-CTLA-4 therapy did not bar entry, and 30% to 40% had some. Points from the study as a whole: Partial responders dosed at 0.1-3.0 mg/kg displayed clonal expansion ranking among the lowest.

In germline, CDR1 is SEHNR, CDR2 FQNEAQ (reference sequence). The CDR3 spans 14 residues. Worth noting for this clone: Its antigen is unknown. The junction departs from the called germline gene at one end, perhaps through a read error.

Method: immunoSEQ multiplex PCR; TCRdb's copy keeps in-frame clones and lacks some. This sample has 55,000 to 80,000 clones, with approximately 90% found just once. The sequenced sample was CD4+ or CD8+ T cells sorted from blood, obtained in a trial of the OX40 agonist ivuxolimab. The TCR comes from an adult with an advanced solid tumor such as melanoma, head and neck, liver or kidney cancer. This chain links TRBV7-9 with TRBJ2-3; TRBD2 is a possible D gene (6 bases). In DNA form, the CDR3 reads TGTGCCAGCAGCCTAGCGACGTCCACAGATACGCAGTATTTT. Its translation: CASSLATSTDTQYF. Variable domain in full (rest from reference TRBV7-9 and TRBJ2-3): DTGVSQNPRHKITKRGQNVTFRCDPISEHNRLYWYRQTLGQGPEFLTYFQNEAQLEKSRLLSDRFSAERPKGSFSTLEIQRTEQGDSAMYLCASSLATSTDTQYFGPGTRLTVL.